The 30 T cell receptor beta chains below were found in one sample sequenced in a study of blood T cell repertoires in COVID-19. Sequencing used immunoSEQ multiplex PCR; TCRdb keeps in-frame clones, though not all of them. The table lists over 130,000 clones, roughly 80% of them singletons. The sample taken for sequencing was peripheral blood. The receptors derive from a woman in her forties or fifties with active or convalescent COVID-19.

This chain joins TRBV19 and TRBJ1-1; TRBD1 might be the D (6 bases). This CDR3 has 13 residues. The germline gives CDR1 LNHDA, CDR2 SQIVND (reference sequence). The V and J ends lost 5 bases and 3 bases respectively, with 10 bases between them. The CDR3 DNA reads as TGTGCCAGTAGTGGGAACAGGGACACTGAAGCTTTCTTT. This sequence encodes CASSGNRDTEAFF.

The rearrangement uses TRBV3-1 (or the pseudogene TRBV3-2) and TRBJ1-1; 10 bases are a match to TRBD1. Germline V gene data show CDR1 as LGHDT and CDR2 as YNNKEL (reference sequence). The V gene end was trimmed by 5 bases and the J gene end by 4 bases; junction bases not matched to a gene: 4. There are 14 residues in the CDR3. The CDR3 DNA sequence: TGTGCCAGCAGCTACGGGACAGGGGTCACTGAAGCTTTCTTT. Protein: CASSYGTGVTEAFF.

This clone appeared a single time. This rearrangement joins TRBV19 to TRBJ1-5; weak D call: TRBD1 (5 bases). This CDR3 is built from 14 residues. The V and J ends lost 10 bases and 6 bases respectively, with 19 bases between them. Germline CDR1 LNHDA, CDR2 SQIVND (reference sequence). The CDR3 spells CATWDPAGSQPQHF. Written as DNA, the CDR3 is TGTGCCACCTGGGACCCGGCCGGGAGTCAGCCCCAGCATTTT.

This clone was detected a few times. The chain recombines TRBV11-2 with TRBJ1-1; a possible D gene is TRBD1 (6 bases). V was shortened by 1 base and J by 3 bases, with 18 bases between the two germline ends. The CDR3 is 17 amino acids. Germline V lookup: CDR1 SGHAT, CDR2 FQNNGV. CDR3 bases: TGTGCCAGCAGCTTAGGCAGGGGACAAACCCTGTACACTGAAGCTTTCTTT. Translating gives CASSLGRGQTLYTEAFF.

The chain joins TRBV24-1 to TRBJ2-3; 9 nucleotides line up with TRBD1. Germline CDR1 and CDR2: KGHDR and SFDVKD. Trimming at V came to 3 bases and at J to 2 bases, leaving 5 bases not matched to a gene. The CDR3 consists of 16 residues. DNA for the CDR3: TGTGCCACCAGTGATGGGGACAGGGCATACACAGATACGCAGTATTTT. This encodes CATSDGDRAYTDTQYF.

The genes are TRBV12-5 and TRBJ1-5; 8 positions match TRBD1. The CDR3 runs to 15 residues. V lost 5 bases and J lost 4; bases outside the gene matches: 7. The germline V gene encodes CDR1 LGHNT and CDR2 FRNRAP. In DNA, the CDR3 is TGTGCTAGTGGTGGCGGACAGGGAGGTAATCAGCCCCAGCATTTT. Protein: CASGGGQGGNQPQHF.

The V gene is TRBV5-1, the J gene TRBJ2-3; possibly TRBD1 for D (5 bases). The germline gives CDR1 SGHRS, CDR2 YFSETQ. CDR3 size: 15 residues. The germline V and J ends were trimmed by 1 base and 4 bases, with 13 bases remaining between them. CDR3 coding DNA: TGCGCCAGCAGCTTGACCGGTTGGGGCGCAGATACGCAGTATTTT. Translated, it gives CASSLTGWGADTQYF.

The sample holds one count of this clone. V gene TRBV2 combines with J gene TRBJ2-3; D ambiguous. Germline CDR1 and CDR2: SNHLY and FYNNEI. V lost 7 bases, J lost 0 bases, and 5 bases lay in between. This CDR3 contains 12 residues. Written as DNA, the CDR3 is TGTGCCAGCACAGAAAGCACAGATACGCAGTATTTT. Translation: CASTESTDTQYF.

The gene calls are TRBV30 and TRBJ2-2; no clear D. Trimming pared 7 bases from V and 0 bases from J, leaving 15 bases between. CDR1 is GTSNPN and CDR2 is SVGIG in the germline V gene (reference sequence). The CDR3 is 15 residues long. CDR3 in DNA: TGTGCCTCGCACCCAGGCGCCTCGAACACCGGGGAGCTGTTTTTT. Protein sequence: CASHPGASNTGELFF.

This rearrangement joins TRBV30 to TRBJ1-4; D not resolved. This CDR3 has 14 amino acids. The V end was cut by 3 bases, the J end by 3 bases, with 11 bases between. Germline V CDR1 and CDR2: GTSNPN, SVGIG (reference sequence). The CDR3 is CAWSLGGSNEKLFF. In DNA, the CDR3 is TGTGCCTGGAGCCTGGGAGGGTCTAATGAAAAACTGTTTTTT.

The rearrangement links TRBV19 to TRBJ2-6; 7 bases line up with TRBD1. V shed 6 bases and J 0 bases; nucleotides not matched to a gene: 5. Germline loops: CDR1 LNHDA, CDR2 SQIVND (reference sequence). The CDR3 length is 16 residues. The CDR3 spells CASSPDRSSGANVLTF. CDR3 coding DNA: TGTGCCAGTAGCCCGGACAGGAGCTCTGGGGCCAACGTCCTGACTTTC.

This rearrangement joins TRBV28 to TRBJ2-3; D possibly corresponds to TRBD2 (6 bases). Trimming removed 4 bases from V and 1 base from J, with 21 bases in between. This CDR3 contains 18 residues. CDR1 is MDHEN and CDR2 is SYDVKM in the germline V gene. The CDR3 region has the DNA TGTGCCAGCAGTTCCCCGGGACTCCGGGAAGGGGGCACAGATACGCAGTATTTT. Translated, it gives CASSSPGLREGGTDTQYF. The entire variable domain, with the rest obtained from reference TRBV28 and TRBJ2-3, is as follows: DVKVTQSSRYLVKRTGEKVFLECVQDMDHENMFWYRQDPGLGLRLIYFSYDVKMKEKGDIPEGYSVSREKKERFSLILESASTNQTSMYLCASSSPGLREGGTDTQYFGPGTRLTVL.

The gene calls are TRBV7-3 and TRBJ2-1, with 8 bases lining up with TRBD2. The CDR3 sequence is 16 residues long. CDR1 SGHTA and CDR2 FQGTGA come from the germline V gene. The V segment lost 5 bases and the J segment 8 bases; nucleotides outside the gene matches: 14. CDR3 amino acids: CASSPTRVAGKDEQFF. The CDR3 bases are TGTGCCAGCAGCCCCACCCGGGTAGCGGGAAAGGATGAGCAGTTCTTC.

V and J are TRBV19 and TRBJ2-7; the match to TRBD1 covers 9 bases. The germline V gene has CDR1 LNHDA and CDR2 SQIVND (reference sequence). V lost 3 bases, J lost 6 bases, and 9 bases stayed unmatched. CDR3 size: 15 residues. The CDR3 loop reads CASSISGTGKGEQYF. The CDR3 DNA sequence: TGTGCCAGTAGTATCTCTGGGACAGGGAAAGGCGAGCAGTACTTC.

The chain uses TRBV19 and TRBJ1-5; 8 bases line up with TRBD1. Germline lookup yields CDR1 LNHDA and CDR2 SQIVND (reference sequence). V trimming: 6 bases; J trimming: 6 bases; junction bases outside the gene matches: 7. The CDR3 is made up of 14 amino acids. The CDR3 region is CASRWQGAGQPQHF. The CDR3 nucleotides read TGTGCCAGTAGGTGGCAGGGGGCGGGTCAGCCCCAGCATTTT.

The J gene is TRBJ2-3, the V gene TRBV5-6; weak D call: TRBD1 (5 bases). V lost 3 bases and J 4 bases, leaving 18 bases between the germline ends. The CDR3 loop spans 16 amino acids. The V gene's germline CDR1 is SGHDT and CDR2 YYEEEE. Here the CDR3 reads CASSSLTEMFADTQYF. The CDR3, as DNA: TGTGCCAGCAGCTCCTTGACAGAGATGTTTGCAGATACGCAGTATTTT.

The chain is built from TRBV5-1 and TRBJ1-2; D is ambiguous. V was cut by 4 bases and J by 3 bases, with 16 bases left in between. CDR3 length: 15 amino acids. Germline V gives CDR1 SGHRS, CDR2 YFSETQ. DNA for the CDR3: TGCGCCAGCAGCCTCCCAGTGGAGGGTCACTATGGCTACACCTTC. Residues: CASSLPVEGHYGYTF.

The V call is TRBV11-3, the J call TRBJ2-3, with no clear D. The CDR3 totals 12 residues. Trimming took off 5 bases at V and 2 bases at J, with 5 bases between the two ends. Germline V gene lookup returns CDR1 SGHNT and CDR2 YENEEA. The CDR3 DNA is TGTGCCAGCAGCCGCGACACAGATACGCAGTATTTT. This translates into CASSRDTDTQYF.

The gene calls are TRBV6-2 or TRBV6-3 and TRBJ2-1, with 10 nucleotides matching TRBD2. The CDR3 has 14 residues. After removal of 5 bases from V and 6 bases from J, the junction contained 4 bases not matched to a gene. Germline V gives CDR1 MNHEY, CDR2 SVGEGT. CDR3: CASSPGLAPNEQFF. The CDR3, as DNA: TGTGCCAGCAGTCCGGGACTAGCGCCCAATGAGCAGTTCTTC.

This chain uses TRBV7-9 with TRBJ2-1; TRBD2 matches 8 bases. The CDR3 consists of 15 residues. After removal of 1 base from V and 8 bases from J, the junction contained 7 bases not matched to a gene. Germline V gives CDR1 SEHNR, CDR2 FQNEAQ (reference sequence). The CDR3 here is CASSLGGGPGYEQFF. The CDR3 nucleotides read TGTGCCAGCAGCTTAGGCGGGGGGCCTGGCTATGAGCAGTTCTTC. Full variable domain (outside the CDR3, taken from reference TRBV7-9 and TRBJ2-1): DTGVSQNPRHKITKRGQNVTFRCDPISEHNRLYWYRQTLGQGPEFLTYFQNEAQLEKSRLLSDRFSAERPKGSFSTLEIQRTEQGDSAMYLCASSLGGGPGYEQFFGPGTRLTVL.

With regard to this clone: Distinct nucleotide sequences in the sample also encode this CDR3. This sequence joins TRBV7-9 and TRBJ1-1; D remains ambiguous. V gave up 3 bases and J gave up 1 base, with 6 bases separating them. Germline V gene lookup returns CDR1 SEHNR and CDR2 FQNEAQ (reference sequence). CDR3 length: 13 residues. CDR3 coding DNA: TGTGCCAGCAGCTTGCGTGAGAACACTGAAGCTTTCTTT. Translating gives CASSLRENTEAFF.

This CDR3 is CARVSDREENTEAFF. As DNA, the CDR3 is TGTGCCAGGGTCTCCGACAGGGAAGAGAACACTGAAGCTTTCTTT. V is TRBV7-3 and J is TRBJ1-1, with 7 bases identical to TRBD1. CDR1 is SGHTA and CDR2 is FQGTGA in the germline V gene. This CDR3 spans 15 amino acids. J gave up 1 base and V 9 bases, and 11 bases lay outside the gene matches.

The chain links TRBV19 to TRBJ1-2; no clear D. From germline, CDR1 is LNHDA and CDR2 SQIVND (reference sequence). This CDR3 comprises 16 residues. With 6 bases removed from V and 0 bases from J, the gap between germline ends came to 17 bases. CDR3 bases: TGTGCCAGTAGCCAGCCTCGGGTTTTTGCTAACTATGGCTACACCTTC. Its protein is CASSQPRVFANYGYTF.

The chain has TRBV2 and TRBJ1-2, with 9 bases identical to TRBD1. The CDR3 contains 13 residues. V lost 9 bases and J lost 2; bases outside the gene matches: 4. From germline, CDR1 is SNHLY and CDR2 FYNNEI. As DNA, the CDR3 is TGTGCCAGAACAGGGGGCACAAACTATGGCTACACCTTC. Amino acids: CARTGGTNYGYTF.

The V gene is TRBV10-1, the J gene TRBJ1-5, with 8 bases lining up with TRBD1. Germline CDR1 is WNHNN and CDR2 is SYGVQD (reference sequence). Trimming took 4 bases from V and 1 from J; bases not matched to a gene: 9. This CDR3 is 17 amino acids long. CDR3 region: CASSAFPRGRSNQPQHF. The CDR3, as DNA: TGCGCCAGCAGTGCCTTCCCCAGGGGGCGAAGCAATCAGCCCCAGCATTTT.

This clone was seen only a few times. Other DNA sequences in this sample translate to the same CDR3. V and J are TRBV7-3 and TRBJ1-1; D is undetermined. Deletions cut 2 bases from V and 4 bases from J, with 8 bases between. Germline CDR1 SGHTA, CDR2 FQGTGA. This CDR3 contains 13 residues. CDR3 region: CASSLSEGTEAFF. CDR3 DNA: TGTGCCAGCAGCTTATCGGAGGGCACTGAAGCTTTCTTT. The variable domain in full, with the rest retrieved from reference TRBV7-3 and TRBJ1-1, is GAGVSQTPSNKVTEKGKYVELRCDPISGHTALYWYRQSLGQGPEFLIYFQGTGAADDSGLPNDRFFAVRPEGSVSTLKIQRTERGDSAVYLCASSLSEGTEAFFGQGTRLTVV.

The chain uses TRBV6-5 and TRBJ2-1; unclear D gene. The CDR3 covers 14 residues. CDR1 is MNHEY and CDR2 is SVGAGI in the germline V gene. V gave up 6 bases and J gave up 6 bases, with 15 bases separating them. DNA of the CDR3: TGTGCCAGCAGGCCCACTCCCACCGGCAATGAGCAGTTCTTC. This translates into CASRPTPTGNEQFF.

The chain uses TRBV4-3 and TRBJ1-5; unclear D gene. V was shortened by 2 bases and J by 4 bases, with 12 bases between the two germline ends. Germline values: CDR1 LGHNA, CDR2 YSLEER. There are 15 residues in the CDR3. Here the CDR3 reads CASSQHPRVNQPQHF. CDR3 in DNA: TGCGCCAGCAGCCAACACCCCCGGGTAAATCAGCCCCAGCATTTT.

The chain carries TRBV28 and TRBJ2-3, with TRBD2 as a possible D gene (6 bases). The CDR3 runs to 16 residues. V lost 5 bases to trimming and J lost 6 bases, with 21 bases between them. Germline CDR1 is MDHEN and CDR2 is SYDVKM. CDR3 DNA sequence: TGTGCCAGCAGTCCTGGTCTGGGGACTGCCCACGATACGCAGTATTTT. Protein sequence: CASSPGLGTAHDTQYF. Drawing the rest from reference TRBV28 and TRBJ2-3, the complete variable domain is DVKVTQSSRYLVKRTGEKVFLECVQDMDHENMFWYRQDPGLGLRLIYFSYDVKMKEKGDIPEGYSVSREKKERFSLILESASTNQTSMYLCASSPGLGTAHDTQYFGPGTRLTVL.

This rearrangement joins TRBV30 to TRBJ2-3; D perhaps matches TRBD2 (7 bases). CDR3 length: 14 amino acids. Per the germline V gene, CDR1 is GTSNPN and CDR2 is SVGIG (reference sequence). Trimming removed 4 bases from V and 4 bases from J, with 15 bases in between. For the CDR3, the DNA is TGTGCCTGGAAAGGGGGGGGCGATCCAGATACGCAGTATTTT. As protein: CAWKGGGDPDTQYF.